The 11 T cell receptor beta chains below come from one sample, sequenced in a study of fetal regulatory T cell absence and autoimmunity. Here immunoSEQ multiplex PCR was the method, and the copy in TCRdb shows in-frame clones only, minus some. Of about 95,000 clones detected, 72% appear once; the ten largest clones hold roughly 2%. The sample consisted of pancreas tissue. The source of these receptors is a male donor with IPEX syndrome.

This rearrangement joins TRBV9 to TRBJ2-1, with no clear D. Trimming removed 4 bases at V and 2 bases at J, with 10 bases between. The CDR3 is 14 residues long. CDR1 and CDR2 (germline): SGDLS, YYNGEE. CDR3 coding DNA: TGTGCCAGCAGCACCCGTGGAACCTACAATGAGCAGTTCTTC. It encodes CASSTRGTYNEQFF.

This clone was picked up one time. As DNA, the CDR3 is TGTGCCAGTAGTATAGGCCGGGAGACCTATAATTCACCCCTCCACTTT. Residues: CASSIGRETYNSPLHF. J is TRBJ1-6 and V is TRBV19, with D hard to call. Germline-derived CDR1 and CDR2 are LNHDA and SQIVND (reference sequence). The CDR3 length is 16 residues. The V gene lost 1 base and the J gene lost 2 bases, with 9 bases spanning the gap.

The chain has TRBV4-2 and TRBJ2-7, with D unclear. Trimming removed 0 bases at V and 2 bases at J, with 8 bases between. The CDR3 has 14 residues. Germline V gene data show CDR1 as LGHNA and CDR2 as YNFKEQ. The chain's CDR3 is CASSQEQRTYEQYF. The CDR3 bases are TGTGCCAGCAGCCAAGAACAGCGTACCTACGAGCAGTACTTC.

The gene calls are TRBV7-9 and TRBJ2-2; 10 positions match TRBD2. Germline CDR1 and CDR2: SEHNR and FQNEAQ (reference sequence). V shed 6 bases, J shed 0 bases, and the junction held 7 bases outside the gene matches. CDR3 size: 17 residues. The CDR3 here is CASRPSGRAPNTGELFF. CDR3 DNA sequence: TGTGCCAGCAGACCCAGCGGGAGGGCCCCGAACACCGGGGAGCTGTTTTTT.

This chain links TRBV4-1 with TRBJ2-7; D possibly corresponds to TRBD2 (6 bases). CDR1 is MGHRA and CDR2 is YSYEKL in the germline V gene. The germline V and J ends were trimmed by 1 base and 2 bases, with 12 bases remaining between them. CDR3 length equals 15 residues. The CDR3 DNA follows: TGCGCCAGCAGCCAAGTATTTTTAGCGGCCTACGAGCAGTACTTC. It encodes CASSQVFLAAYEQYF.

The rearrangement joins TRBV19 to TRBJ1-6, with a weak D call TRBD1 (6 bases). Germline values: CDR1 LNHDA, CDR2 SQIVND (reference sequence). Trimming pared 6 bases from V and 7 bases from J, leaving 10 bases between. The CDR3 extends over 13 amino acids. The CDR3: CASRGRGNSPLHF. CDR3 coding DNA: TGTGCCAGTAGGGGCAGGGGCAATTCACCCCTCCACTTT.

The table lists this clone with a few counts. The CDR3 DNA follows: TGCGCCAGCAGCCGCACGGACGGGGAGACCCAGTACTTC. Translating gives CASSRTDGETQYF. The J gene is TRBJ2-5, the V gene TRBV5-1; D uncertain. This CDR3 contains 13 residues. V was shortened by 4 bases and J by 5 bases, with 12 bases between the two germline ends. Germline loops: CDR1 SGHRS, CDR2 YFSETQ.

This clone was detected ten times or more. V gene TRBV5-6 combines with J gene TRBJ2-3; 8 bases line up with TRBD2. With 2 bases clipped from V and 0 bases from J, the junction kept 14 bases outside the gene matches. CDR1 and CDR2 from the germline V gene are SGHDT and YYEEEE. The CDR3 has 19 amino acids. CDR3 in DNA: TGTGCCAGCAGCTTTGGACTAGCATCAACCTTTGCTAGCACAGATACGCAGTATTTT. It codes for CASSFGLASTFASTDTQYF. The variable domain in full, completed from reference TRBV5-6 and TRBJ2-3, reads DAGVTQSPTHLIKTRGQQVTLRCSPKSGHDTVSWYQQALGQGPQFIFQYYEEEERQRGNFPDRFSGHQFPNYSSELNVNALLLGDSALYLCASSFGLASTFASTDTQYFGPGTRLTVL.

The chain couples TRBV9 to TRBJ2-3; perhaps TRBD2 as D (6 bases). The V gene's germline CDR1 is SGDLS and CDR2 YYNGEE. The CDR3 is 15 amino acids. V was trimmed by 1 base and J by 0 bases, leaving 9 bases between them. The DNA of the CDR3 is TGTGCCAGCAGCGTATCCGGGACTAGCACAGATACGCAGTATTTT. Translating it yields CASSVSGTSTDTQYF. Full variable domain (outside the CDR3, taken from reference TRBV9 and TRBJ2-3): DSGVTQTPKHLITATGQRVTLRCSPRSGDLSVYWYQQSLDQGLQFLIQYYNGEERAKGNILERFSAQQFPDLHSELNLSSLELGDSALYFCASSVSGTSTDTQYFGPGTRLTVL.

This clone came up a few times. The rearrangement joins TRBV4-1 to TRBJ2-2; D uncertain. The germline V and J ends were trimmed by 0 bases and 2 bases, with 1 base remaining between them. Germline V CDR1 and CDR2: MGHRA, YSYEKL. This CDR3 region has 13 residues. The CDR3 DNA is TGCGCCAGCAGCCAAGAAAACACCGGGGAGCTGTTTTTT. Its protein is CASSQENTGELFF.

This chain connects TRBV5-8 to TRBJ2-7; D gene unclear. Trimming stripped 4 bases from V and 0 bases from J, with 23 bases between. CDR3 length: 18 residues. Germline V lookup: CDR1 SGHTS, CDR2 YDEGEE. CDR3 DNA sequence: TGTGCCAGCAGCCTATACATTTCCGGACGTGGTAGCTCCTACGAGCAGTACTTC. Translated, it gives CASSLYISGRGSSYEQYF.